Below are 9 T cell receptor beta chains sequenced from a single sample in a study of shared clonotypes between healthy human individuals. Clones were read by immunoSEQ multiplex PCR, and TCRdb kept only the in-frame ones, dropping some. The sample yields a few million clones, more than 80% seen once. Sample: naive CD4+ T cells sorted from blood. Regarding subset: CD45RA+ positively selected. Receptors were obtained from a man between 18 and 29 years old in good health.

The chain uses TRBV7-3 and TRBJ2-7; 9 bases fit TRBD1. Germline CDR1 is SGHTA and CDR2 is FQGTGA. The junction had 6 bases not matched to a gene; V was cut back by 5 bases and J by 1 base. There are 15 residues in the CDR3. This CDR3 reads CASSPGTGISYEQYF. CDR3 nucleotide sequence: TGTGCCAGCAGCCCCGGGACAGGGATTTCCTACGAGCAGTACTTC.

The CDR3 is CASSEEGRADGYTF. In DNA form, the CDR3 reads TGTGCCAGCAGTGAAGAAGGCAGGGCAGATGGCTACACCTTC. The gene calls are TRBV2 and TRBJ1-2; weak D call: TRBD1 (5 bases). Germline V lookup: CDR1 SNHLY, CDR2 FYNNEI. V gave up 1 base and J gave up 6 bases, with 12 bases separating them. The CDR3 is made up of 14 amino acids.

The V call is TRBV19, the J call TRBJ2-3; D remains ambiguous. Germline lookup yields CDR1 LNHDA and CDR2 SQIVND (reference sequence). This CDR3 is 14 amino acids long. Trimming stripped 3 bases from V and 2 bases from J, with 9 bases between. The chain's CDR3 is CASSIPYTTDTQYF. The DNA for the CDR3 is TGTGCCAGTAGTATCCCCTATACCACAGATACGCAGTATTTT.

This chain links TRBV6-5 with TRBJ2-1; a possible D gene is TRBD1 (5 bases). CDR3 length: 15 amino acids. The germline V gene encodes CDR1 MNHEY and CDR2 SVGAGI. V was trimmed by 2 bases and J by 9 bases, leaving 17 bases between them. The CDR3 nucleotides read TGTGCCAGCAGTTACCAGGACATCCCTAGGGGTGAGCAGTTCTTC. Amino acid sequence: CASSYQDIPRGEQFF.

This sequence joins TRBV15 and TRBJ1-5; possible D gene TRBD1, 5 bases. V shed 5 bases and J shed 3 bases, with 17 bases lying between them. Germline lookup yields CDR1 LNHNV and CDR2 YYDKDF (reference sequence). CDR3 length: 16 residues. This chain's CDR3 is CATSSDRKGFNQPQHF. As DNA, the CDR3 is TGTGCCACCAGCTCAGACAGAAAGGGTTTCAATCAGCCCCAGCATTTT.

The chain combines TRBV7-9 with TRBJ2-7, with D possibly matching TRBD2 (6 bases). V shed 4 bases and J shed 5 bases, with 18 bases lying between them. The CDR3 totals 15 residues. Germline V gene lookup returns CDR1 SEHNR and CDR2 FQNEAQ (reference sequence). The CDR3 DNA reads as TGTGCCAGCAGCTCCCCCGCGGGAACATGGAACGAGCAGTACTTC. This sequence encodes CASSSPAGTWNEQYF.

The gene calls are TRBV11-3 and TRBJ1-5; 10 bases are a match to TRBD1. Trimming took 5 bases from V and 4 from J; bases not matched to a gene: 11. CDR3 length: 17 amino acids. The germline gives CDR1 SGHNT, CDR2 YENEEA. CDR3 amino acids: CASSPDRGRNVNQPQHF. In DNA form, the CDR3 reads TGTGCCAGCAGCCCCGACAGGGGGCGCAATGTAAATCAGCCCCAGCATTTT.

The chain couples TRBV28 to TRBJ2-5; the match to TRBD2 covers 11 bases. The V gene end was trimmed by 4 bases and the J gene end by 5 bases; junction bases not matched to a gene: 9. CDR1 and CDR2 (germline): MDHEN, SYDVKM. The length of the CDR3 is 16 residues. CDR3 bases: TGTGCCAGCAGTTCACCGGGACTAGCGGCTCGCGAGACCCAGTACTTC. Its translation is CASSSPGLAARETQYF.

The chain is built from TRBV6-6 and TRBJ2-7, with D unclear. CDR1 is MNHNY and CDR2 is SVGAGI in the germline V gene (reference sequence). The CDR3 runs 13 residues. Trimming shortened V by 1 base and J by 0 bases, and 4 bases separated the two germline ends. The CDR3 sequence is CASSYFDSYEQYF. The CDR3 bases are TGTGCCAGCAGTTACTTTGACTCCTACGAGCAGTACTTC.